This T cell receptor (beta chain) was observed in a study of OX40 agonist ivuxolimab in advanced cancers. Overall study results and limits: Some nonresponders likewise displayed low normalized T-cell clonal expansion. By week 6 at 0.1 to 3.0 mg/kg, blood CD4+ and CD8+ T cells had expanded clonally.

A word on this clone: Its matching antigen is unknown.

Data came from immunoSEQ multiplex PCR; TCRdb stores just in-frame clones and leaves some out. In the table there are more than 45,000 clones, 70% to 85% of which are singletons. Between the trimmed V and J ends, which lost 4 bases and 1 base, there was a span of 8 bases. The CDR3 covers 14 residues. The germline V gene encodes CDR1 SGDLS and CDR2 YYNGEE. The chain couples TRBV9 to TRBJ2-2; tentative D call: TRBD1 (5 bases). The receptor was isolated from an adult with an advanced solid tumor such as melanoma, head and neck, liver or kidney cancer. Sequenced material: CD4+ or CD8+ T cells sorted from blood, taken in a trial of the OX40 agonist ivuxolimab. The CDR3 region has the DNA TGTGCCAGCAGCCTGGGGCTGAACACCGGGGAGCTGTTTTTT. Translated: CASSLGLNTGELFF.